This T cell receptor beta chain was observed in a study of T cell repertoires in cytomegalovirus infection. TCRdb reanalysed the reads using MiXCR and keeps one entry per CDR3 protein. The data hold about 330,000 distinct CDR3 sequences, with around a tenth observed a single time. Germline assignment: CDR1 MNHEY and CDR2 SVGEGT. The CDR3 consists of 15 residues. V lost 2 bases, J lost 9 bases, and 8 bases stayed unmatched. This clonotype was detected many times. Source material: PBMCs. The gene calls are TRBV6-2 or TRBV6-3 and TRBJ2-1; 9 bases are a match to TRBD1. The sequence was obtained from a human donor in good health (CMV status not recorded). Some clones in this sample may be carry-over from other donors' samples. The CDR3 spells CASSYLGTGMGEQFF. CDR3 coding DNA: TGTGCCAGCAGTTACCTTGGGACAGGGATGGGTGAGCAGTTCTTC.